This entry lists 32 T cell receptor beta chains sequenced from one sample in a study of OX40 agonist ivuxolimab in advanced cancers. This table comes from immunoSEQ multiplex PCR, and its TCRdb copy is limited to in-frame clones, with some not included. The data contain about 54,000 clones, over 70% of them singletons. The sample in question was CD4+ or CD8+ T cells sorted from blood, obtained in a trial of the OX40 agonist ivuxolimab. All receptors derive from an adult with an advanced solid tumor such as melanoma, head and neck, liver or kidney cancer.

The genes are TRBV7-6 and TRBJ1-3; D ambiguous. V was clipped by 4 bases and J by 0 bases, with 4 bases between them. CDR3 length: 13 amino acids. Germline-derived CDR1 and CDR2 are SGHVS and FNYEAQ. The CDR3 reads CASSSSSGNTIYF. CDR3 nucleotides: TGTGCCAGCAGCTCGTCCTCTGGAAACACCATATATTTT.

The CDR3 loop is CASSLAWANEKLFF. In DNA, the CDR3 is TGTGCCAGCAGCTTGGCGTGGGCTAATGAAAAACTGTTTTTT. The gene calls are TRBV5-6 and TRBJ1-4; D not resolved. V was pared by 0 bases and J by 3 bases, with 6 bases between. CDR1 and CDR2 from the germline V gene are SGHDT and YYEEEE. This CDR3 comprises 14 residues.

CDR3 protein: CASSLTSGRGGTDTQYF. For the CDR3, the DNA is TGCGCCAGCAGCTTAACTAGCGGGAGGGGAGGCACAGATACGCAGTATTTT. The chain combines TRBV5-1 with TRBJ2-3; 13 nucleotides line up with TRBD2. With 2 bases clipped from V and 1 base from J, the junction kept 4 bases outside the gene matches. Per germline, CDR1 SGHRS and CDR2 YFSETQ. This CDR3 comprises 17 residues.

This clone has more than one count but fewer than ten. This chain connects TRBV4-1 to TRBJ2-7; TRBD2 matches 8 bases. This CDR3 region has 13 residues. Trimming removed 1 base from V and 6 bases from J; junction bases left unmatched: 2. CDR1 MGHRA and CDR2 YSYEKL come from the germline V gene. The CDR3 nucleotides read TGCGCCAGCAGCCAAGGTAGCGGGACCGAGCAGTACTTC. This translates into CASSQGSGTEQYF.

The V gene is TRBV28, the J gene TRBJ1-1; D is uncertain. V was shortened by 3 bases and J by 11 bases, with 13 bases between the two germline ends. Germline-derived CDR1 and CDR2 are MDHEN and SYDVKM. CDR3 length: 12 amino acids. The CDR3 bases are TGTGCCAGCAGTTTTCTAACCTGGGGTGCTTTCTTT. Its protein is CASSFLTWGAFF.

V is TRBV6-6 and J is TRBJ2-1, with 10 bases aligning to TRBD2. The ends lost 7 bases at V and 9 bases at J; junction bases unmatched: 12. The germline CDR1 and CDR2 sequences are MNHNY and SVGAGI (reference sequence). This CDR3 region has 15 residues. CDR3 protein: CASTSGRASGGEQFF. The CDR3 DNA is TGTGCCAGCACTAGCGGGAGAGCATCGGGAGGTGAGCAGTTCTTC.

The J gene is TRBJ2-5, the V gene TRBV9, with 8 nucleotides matching TRBD1. The DNA end is a closer match to TRBJ2-7, so the J assignment may be wrong. Germline CDR1 and CDR2: SGDLS and YYNGEE. The CDR3 totals 15 residues. The CDR3, as DNA: TGTGCCAGCAGCCCTCGATGGGACAGGCCCTACGAGCAGTACTTC. Its protein is CASSPRWDRPYEQYF.

The chain is built from TRBV5-1 and TRBJ2-1, with D tentatively TRBD2 (6 bases). V was shortened by 4 bases and J by 0 bases, with 11 bases between the two germline ends. CDR3 size: 15 residues. CDR1 SGHRS and CDR2 YFSETQ come from the germline V gene. CDR3 loop: CASSGTFSSYNEQFF. The DNA of the CDR3 is TGCGCCAGCAGCGGGACTTTCAGCTCCTACAATGAGCAGTTCTTC.

J is TRBJ2-3 and V is TRBV5-1; 8 bases agree with TRBD2. Germline V gene sequence: CDR1 SGHRS, CDR2 YFSETQ. This CDR3 has 18 amino acids. V gave up 1 base and J gave up 2 bases; unmatched junction bases: 12. The chain's CDR3 is CASSLSGGARAYTDTQYF. CDR3 in DNA: TGCGCCAGCAGCTTGTCGGGAGGGGCGAGGGCCTACACAGATACGCAGTATTTT.

This clone was recorded once. This rearrangement joins TRBV28 to TRBJ2-2, with 10 bases that match TRBD1. V was clipped by 6 bases and J by 6 bases; unmatched bases: 7. CDR1 and CDR2 (germline): MDHEN, SYDVKM. The CDR3 spans 15 residues. Written as DNA, the CDR3 is TGTGCCAGCAGGTGGACAGGGGGTAGTTCCGGGGAGCTGTTTTTT. Protein sequence: CASRWTGGSSGELFF.

The chain combines TRBV6-1 with TRBJ2-7; TRBD1 aligns across 8 bases. Germline trimming cut 7 bases from V and 0 bases from J; bases unmatched to any gene: 2. Germline V CDR1 and CDR2: MNHNS, SASEGT. The CDR3 spans 13 residues. For the CDR3, the DNA is TGTGCCAGCACGGGGACAGGCTCCTACGAGCAGTACTTC. Translating gives CASTGTGSYEQYF.

J is TRBJ2-3 and V is TRBV7-3, with D possibly matching TRBD1 (8 bases). Germline CDR1 SGHTA, CDR2 FQGTGA. The CDR3 has 13 residues. Trimming left V 8 bases short and J 5 bases short, with 14 bases between. The CDR3 spells CASGQGLLDTQYF. CDR3 nucleotide sequence: TGTGCCAGCGGACAGGGACTATTAGATACGCAGTATTTT.

This chain connects TRBV27 to TRBJ2-3; perhaps D is TRBD1 or TRBD2 (5 bases each). V lost 4 bases and J lost 3, with 20 bases in between. The CDR3 loop spans 17 amino acids. CDR1 is MNHEY, CDR2 SMNVEV, per germline (reference sequence). The DNA of the CDR3 is TGTGCCAGCAGTTGGGGACGCGGGCCGTATGGGACAGATACGCAGTATTTT. Its translation is CASSWGRGPYGTDTQYF.

CDR3 nucleotides: TGTGCCATCAGTGACCCCCGGGGGGCTGGAAACACCATATATTTT. Translation gives CAISDPRGAGNTIYF. The V gene is TRBV10-3, the J gene TRBJ1-3, with D maybe TRBD1 (5 bases). The CDR3 runs to 15 residues. Germline V gene lookup returns CDR1 ENHRY and CDR2 SYGVKD. The V and J ends lost 3 bases and 2 bases respectively, with 11 bases between them.

The chain recombines TRBV5-6 with TRBJ2-2; D is ambiguous. V was pared by 1 base and J by 8 bases, with 3 bases between. CDR3 length: 11 amino acids. The germline CDR1 and CDR2 sequences are SGHDT and YYEEEE. CDR3 DNA: TGTGCCAGCAGCTTGTGGGGGGAGCTGTTTTTT. Its translation is CASSLWGELFF.

The rearrangement links TRBV5-1 to TRBJ2-7; D could derive from TRBD1 or TRBD2 (5 bases each). The V end was cut by 2 bases, the J end by 8 bases, with 17 bases between. Per the germline V gene, CDR1 is SGHRS and CDR2 is YFSETQ. The CDR3 consists of 14 residues. CDR3 nucleotides: TGCGCCAGCAGCTTCCAGAGGGGCGCCGGGCAGCAGTACTTC. The encoded protein is CASSFQRGAGQQYF.

The chain recombines TRBV5-8 with TRBJ1-6; the D gene is possibly TRBD1 (5 bases). CDR1 is SGHTS and CDR2 is YDEGEE in the germline V gene. The length of the CDR3 is 15 residues. The V end lost 2 bases, the J end lost 9 bases, and 15 bases lay between the germline ends. For the CDR3, the DNA is TGTGCCAGCAGCTTAGTGTCTCAGGGAGGTTCACCCCTCCACTTT. This translates into CASSLVSQGGSPLHF. Based on the CDR3 plus reference TRBV5-8 and TRBJ1-6, the full variable domain is EAGVTQSPTHLIKTRGQQATLRCSPISGHTSVYWYQQALGLGLQFLLWYDEGEERNRGNFPPRFSGRQFPNYSSELNVNALELEDSALYLCASSLVSQGGSPLHFGNGTRLTVT.

The chain links TRBV7-8 to TRBJ2-7; D uncertain. The CDR3 consists of 14 residues. Trimming left V 3 bases short and J 3 bases short, with 12 bases between. Germline V CDR1 and CDR2: SGHVS, FQNEAQ. The DNA of the CDR3 is TGTGCCAGCAGCTTGGGCAGGTGGGACTACGAGCAGTACTTC. Translation: CASSLGRWDYEQYF.

J is TRBJ1-6 and V is TRBV27, with D hard to call. Germline V gene sequence: CDR1 MNHEY, CDR2 SMNVEV (reference sequence). V shed 5 bases and J shed 3 bases, with 5 bases lying between them. This CDR3 has 13 amino acids. CDR3 sequence: CASSQDYNSPLHF. CDR3 bases: TGTGCCAGCAGTCAAGACTATAATTCACCCCTCCACTTT.

The chain links TRBV7-2 to TRBJ2-5; no definite D call. The V gene's germline CDR1 is SGHTA and CDR2 FQGNSA. Trimming left V 5 bases short and J 0 bases short, with 10 bases between. The CDR3 is made up of 14 amino acids. The CDR3 protein is CASSPRRYQETQYF. CDR3 bases: TGTGCCAGCAGCCCCCGTAGGTACCAAGAGACCCAGTACTTC.

The V and J genes are TRBV5-6 and TRBJ1-5; D is unresolved. CDR1 is SGHDT, CDR2 YYEEEE, per germline. The CDR3 loop spans 14 amino acids. V was cut by 1 base and J by 1 base, with 6 bases left in between. CDR3 nucleotide sequence: TGTGCCAGCAGCTTGACGGTGAGCAATCAGCCCCAGCATTTT. This sequence encodes CASSLTVSNQPQHF.

V gene TRBV5-1 combines with J gene TRBJ2-7, with 11 bases matching TRBD2. This CDR3 contains 15 residues. Trimming cost V 0 bases and J 3 bases; bases outside gene matches: 2. Germline V lookup: CDR1 SGHRS, CDR2 YFSETQ. CDR3 in amino acids: CASSLGGTSGYEQYF. CDR3 in DNA: TGCGCCAGCAGCTTGGGCGGGACTAGCGGCTACGAGCAGTACTTC. The full variable domain, in which reference TRBV5-1 and TRBJ2-7 provide the parts outside the CDR3, is KAGVTQTPRYLIKTRGQQVTLSCSPISGHRSVSWYQQTPGQGLQFLFEYFSETQRNKGNFPGRFSGRQFSNSRSEMNVSTLELGDSALYLCASSLGGTSGYEQYFGPGTRLTVT.

The gene calls are TRBV5-1 and TRBJ1-6, with D hard to call. Germline loops: CDR1 SGHRS, CDR2 YFSETQ. The CDR3 consists of 15 residues. Trimming took 0 bases from V and 7 from J, leaving 11 bases between them. The CDR3: CASSLGVPGNSPLHF. CDR3 in DNA: TGCGCCAGCAGCTTGGGGGTACCGGGGAATTCACCCCTCCACTTT.

The CDR3 reads CASTIQIHGDYGYTF. The CDR3 DNA sequence: TGTGCCAGCACCATTCAAATACACGGAGACTATGGCTACACCTTC. The chain recombines TRBV7-8 with TRBJ1-2; no clear D. Trimming left V 7 bases short and J 3 bases short, with 18 bases between. Germline CDR1 is SGHVS and CDR2 is FQNEAQ. The CDR3 covers 15 residues.

The chain uses TRBV11-2 and TRBJ1-6; 9 bases line up with TRBD1. CDR3 length equals 16 residues. V was clipped by 6 bases and J by 10 bases; unmatched bases: 13. Germline lookup yields CDR1 SGHAT and CDR2 FQNNGV. The CDR3 region is CASSDWDRDSSSPLHF. CDR3 nucleotide sequence: TGTGCCAGCAGTGACTGGGACAGGGATAGTAGCTCACCCCTCCACTTT.

The chain combines TRBV5-1 with TRBJ2-7; D is perhaps TRBD2 (5 bases). The CDR3 spans 15 residues. With 0 bases removed from V and 0 bases from J, the gap between germline ends came to 10 bases. Germline CDR1 SGHRS, CDR2 YFSETQ. CDR3 amino acids: CASSLVRENSYEQYF. The CDR3 DNA follows: TGCGCCAGCAGCTTGGTTCGGGAAAACTCCTACGAGCAGTACTTC.

V gene TRBV5-1 combines with J gene TRBJ2-5; the D gene is possibly TRBD1 (5 bases). V was shortened by 4 bases and J by 0 bases, with 19 bases between the two germline ends. Germline CDR1 SGHRS, CDR2 YFSETQ. CDR3 length equals 17 residues. In DNA, the CDR3 is TGCGCCAGCAGCGGTTTTACGGTCAGGGCATACCAAGAGACCCAGTACTTC. Protein: CASSGFTVRAYQETQYF.

This rearrangement joins TRBV7-2 to TRBJ2-7; D gene unclear. Per germline, CDR1 SGHTA and CDR2 FQGNSA. The V end lost 3 bases, the J end lost 3 bases, and 6 bases lay between the germline ends. The CDR3 loop spans 12 amino acids. In DNA form, the CDR3 reads TGTGCCAGCAGCTTCATGGGCTACGAGCAGTACTTC. This sequence encodes CASSFMGYEQYF.

The chain uses TRBV27 and TRBJ2-7, with 9 bases matching TRBD1. J gave up 4 bases and V 5 bases, and 6 bases lay outside the gene matches. The CDR3 sequence is 14 residues long. Germline values: CDR1 MNHEY, CDR2 SMNVEV (reference sequence). This CDR3 reads CASSPQTGGYEQYF. CDR3 DNA sequence: TGTGCCAGCAGTCCCCAGACAGGGGGTTACGAGCAGTACTTC.

This chain joins TRBV11-2 and TRBJ2-3; 8 bases fit TRBD2. V lost 2 bases and J lost 3; bases outside the gene matches: 13. Looked up from germline, CDR1 is SGHAT and CDR2 is FQNNGV. The CDR3 has 18 amino acids. CDR3 in DNA: TGTGCCAGCAGCTTATTGACTCTGGCGGGGGGTCCGACAGATACGCAGTATTTT. This encodes CASSLLTLAGGPTDTQYF.

V gene TRBV6-5 combines with J gene TRBJ2-7; D gene ambiguous. CDR1 is MNHEY, CDR2 SVGAGI, per germline. This CDR3 region has 13 residues. The V gene lost 6 bases and the J gene lost 3 bases, with 12 bases spanning the gap. In DNA form, the CDR3 reads TGTGCCAGCAGCCCTAACAGATACTACGAGCAGTACTTC. Protein: CASSPNRYYEQYF.

The rearrangement joins TRBV2 to TRBJ2-6, with TRBD1 as a possible D gene (6 bases). Between the trimmed V and J ends, which lost 6 bases and 1 base, there was a span of 7 bases. This CDR3 spans 14 amino acids. In germline, CDR1 is SNHLY, CDR2 FYNNEI. This CDR3 reads CASRQGSGANVLTF. In nucleotides, the CDR3 is TGTGCCAGCAGACAGGGTTCTGGGGCCAACGTCCTGACTTTC.